This TCR beta chain appears in the sequencing data of a study of cytomegalovirus exposure and HLA in healthy donors. The study ran its PCR with 60 Vbeta and 13 Jbeta primers. Under the authors' procedure: Unique TCR beta chains totaled some 80 million in a later count, with roughly 11 million of them shared. TCRdb's table, derived via immunoSEQ multiplex PCR, lists solely in-frame clones and lacks some. V and J calls and clone size are copied from that table; D and trimming were computed from the DNA. The table has under 80,000 clones, roughly 75% seen once. The V end lost 0 bases, the J end lost 4 bases, and 9 bases lay between the germline ends. The CDR3 consists of 14 residues. Germline CDR1 reads SEHNR; CDR2 reads FQNEAQ (reference sequence). In its sample, this clone was seen a few times.

Source material: PBMCs. This TCR was sampled from a woman in her 40s in good health and CMV-seronegative. The chain has TRBV7-9 and TRBJ1-2; D gene unclear. The CDR3 nucleotides are TGTGCCAGCAGCTTAGCAGTGGCCAGCTATGGCTACACCTTC. As protein: CASSLAVASYGYTF.